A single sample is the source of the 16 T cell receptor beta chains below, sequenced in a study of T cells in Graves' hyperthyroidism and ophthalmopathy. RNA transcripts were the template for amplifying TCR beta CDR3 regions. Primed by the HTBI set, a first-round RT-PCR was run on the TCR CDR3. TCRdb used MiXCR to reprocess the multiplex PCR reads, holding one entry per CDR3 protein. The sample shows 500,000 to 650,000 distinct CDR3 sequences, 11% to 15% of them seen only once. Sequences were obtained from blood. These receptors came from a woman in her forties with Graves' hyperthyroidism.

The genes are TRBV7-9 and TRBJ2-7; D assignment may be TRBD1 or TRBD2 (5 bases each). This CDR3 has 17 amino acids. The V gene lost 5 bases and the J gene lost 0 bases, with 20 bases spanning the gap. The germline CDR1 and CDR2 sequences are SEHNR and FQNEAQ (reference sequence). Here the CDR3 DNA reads TGTGCCAGCAGCCCCCCCGTGGGGCGGGCCTCCTCCTACGAGCAGTACTTC. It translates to CASSPPVGRASSYEQYF.

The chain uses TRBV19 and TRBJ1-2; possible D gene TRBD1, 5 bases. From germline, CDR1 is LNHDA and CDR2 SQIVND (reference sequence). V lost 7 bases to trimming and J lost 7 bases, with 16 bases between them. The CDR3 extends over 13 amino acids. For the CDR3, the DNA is TGTGCCAGTACCCCGGGGCGCGGAAGTGGCTACACCTTC. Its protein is CASTPGRGSGYTF.

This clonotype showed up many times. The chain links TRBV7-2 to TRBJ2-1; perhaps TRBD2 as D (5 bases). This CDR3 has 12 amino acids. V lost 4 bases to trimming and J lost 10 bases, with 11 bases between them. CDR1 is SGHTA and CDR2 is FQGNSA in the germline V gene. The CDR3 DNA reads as TGTGCCAGCAGCTCTCTGCGGGTGGAGCAGTTCTTC. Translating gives CASSSLRVEQFF.

CDR3 bases: TGCAGTGCTAGCACAGGCGACAGGGGGCCCTCCACAGATACGCAGTATTTT. Residues: CSASTGDRGPSTDTQYF. This sequence joins TRBV20-1 and TRBJ2-3; 10 bases are a match to TRBD1. This CDR3 is 17 amino acids long. Losses at the gene ends were 3 bases for V and 2 bases for J; bases not matched to a gene: 11. Germline CDR1 reads DFQATT; CDR2 reads SNEGSKA (reference sequence).

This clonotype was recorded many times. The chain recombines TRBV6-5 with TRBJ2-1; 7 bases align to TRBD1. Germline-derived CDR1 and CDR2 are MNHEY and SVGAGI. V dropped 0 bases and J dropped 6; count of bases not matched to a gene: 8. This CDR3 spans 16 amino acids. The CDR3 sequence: CASSYSGQVFPNEQFF. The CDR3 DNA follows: TGTGCCAGCAGTTACTCAGGACAGGTGTTTCCCAATGAGCAGTTCTTC.

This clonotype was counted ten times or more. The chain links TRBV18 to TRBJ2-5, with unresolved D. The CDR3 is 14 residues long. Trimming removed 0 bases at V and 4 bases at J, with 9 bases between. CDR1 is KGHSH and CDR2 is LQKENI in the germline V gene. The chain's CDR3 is CASSPPGIGETQYF. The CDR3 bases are TGTGCCAGCTCACCACCGGGAATCGGAGAGACCCAGTACTTC.

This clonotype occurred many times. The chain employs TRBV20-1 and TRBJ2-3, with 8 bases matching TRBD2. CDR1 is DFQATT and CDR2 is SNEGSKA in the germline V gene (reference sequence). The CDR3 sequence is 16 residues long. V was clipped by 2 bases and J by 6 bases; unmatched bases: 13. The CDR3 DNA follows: TGCAGTGCTAGATGGGGTGGGGGACTAGGAGGTGATACGCAGTATTTT. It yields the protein CSARWGGGLGGDTQYF.

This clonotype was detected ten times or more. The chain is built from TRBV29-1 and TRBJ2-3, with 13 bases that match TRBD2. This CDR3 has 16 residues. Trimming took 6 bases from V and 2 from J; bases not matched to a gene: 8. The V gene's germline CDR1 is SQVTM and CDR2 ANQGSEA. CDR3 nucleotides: TGCAGCGTCCCGCGGGGACTAGCGGGACTCACAGATACGCAGTATTTT. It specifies CSVPRGLAGLTDTQYF.

CDR3 DNA: TGTGCCAGCGCGGGATTGACTAGCGGCTACAATGAGCAGTTCTTC. This encodes CASAGLTSGYNEQFF. The chain recombines TRBV28 with TRBJ2-1; 9 bases are a match to TRBD2. This CDR3 is 15 amino acids long. CDR1 and CDR2 (germline): MDHEN, SYDVKM. After removal of 8 bases from V and 3 bases from J, the junction contained 8 bases not matched to a gene.

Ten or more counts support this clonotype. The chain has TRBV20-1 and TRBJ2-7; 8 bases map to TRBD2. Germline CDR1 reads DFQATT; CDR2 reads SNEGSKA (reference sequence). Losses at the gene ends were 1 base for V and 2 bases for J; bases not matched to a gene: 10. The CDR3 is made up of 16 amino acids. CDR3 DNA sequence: TGCAGTGCTAGAGTCGTAGCGGGACCGGCAACCTACGAGCAGTACTTC. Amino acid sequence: CSARVVAGPATYEQYF.

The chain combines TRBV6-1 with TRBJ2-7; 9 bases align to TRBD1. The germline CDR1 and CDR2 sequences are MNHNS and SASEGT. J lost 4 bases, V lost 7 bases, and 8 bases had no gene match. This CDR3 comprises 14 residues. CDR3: CASTPQGARYEQYF. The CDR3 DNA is TGTGCCAGCACCCCACAGGGGGCTCGGTACGAGCAGTACTTC.

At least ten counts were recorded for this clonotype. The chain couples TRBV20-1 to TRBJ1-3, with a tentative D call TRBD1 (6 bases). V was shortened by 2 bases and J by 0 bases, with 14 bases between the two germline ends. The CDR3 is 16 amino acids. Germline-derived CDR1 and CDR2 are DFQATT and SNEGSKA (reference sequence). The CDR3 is CSARRGGVVSGNTIYF. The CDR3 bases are TGCAGTGCTAGAAGGGGGGGGGTTGTCTCTGGAAACACCATATATTTT.

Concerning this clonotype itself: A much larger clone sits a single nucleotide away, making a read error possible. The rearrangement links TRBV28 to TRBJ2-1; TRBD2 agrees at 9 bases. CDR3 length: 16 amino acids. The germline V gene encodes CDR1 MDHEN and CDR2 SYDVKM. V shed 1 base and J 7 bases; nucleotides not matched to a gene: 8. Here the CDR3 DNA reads TGTGCCAGCAGTTTATCCAGACTAGCGGATAAAAATGAGCAGTTCTTC. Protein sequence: CASSLSRLADKNEQFF. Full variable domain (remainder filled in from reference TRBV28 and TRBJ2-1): DVKVTQSSRYLVKRTGEKVFLECVQDMDHENMFWYRQDPGLGLRLIYFSYDVKMKEKGDIPEGYSVSREKKERFSLILESASTNQTSMYLCASSLSRLADKNEQFFGPGTRLTVL.

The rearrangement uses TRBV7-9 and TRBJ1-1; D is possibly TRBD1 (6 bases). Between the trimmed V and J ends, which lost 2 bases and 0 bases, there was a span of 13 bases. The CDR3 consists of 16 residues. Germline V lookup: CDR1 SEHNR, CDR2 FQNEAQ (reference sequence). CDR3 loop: CASSLKEGVMNTEAFF. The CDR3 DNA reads TGTGCCAGCAGCTTAAAGGAGGGGGTTATGAACACTGAAGCTTTCTTT.

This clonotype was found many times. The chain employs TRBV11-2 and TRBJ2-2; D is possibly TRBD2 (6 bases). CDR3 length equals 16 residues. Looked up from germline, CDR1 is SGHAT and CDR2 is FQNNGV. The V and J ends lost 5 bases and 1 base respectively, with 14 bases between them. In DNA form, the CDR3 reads TGTGCCAGCAGCCTCGGGCGGGGCCAGAACACCGGGGAGCTGTTTTTT. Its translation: CASSLGRGQNTGELFF.

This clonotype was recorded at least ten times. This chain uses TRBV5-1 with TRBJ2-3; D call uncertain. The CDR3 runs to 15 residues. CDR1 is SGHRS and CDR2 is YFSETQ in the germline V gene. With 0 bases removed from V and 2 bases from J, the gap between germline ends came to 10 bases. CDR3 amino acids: CASSLVALPTDTQYF. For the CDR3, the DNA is TGCGCCAGCAGCTTGGTGGCCCTTCCCACAGATACGCAGTATTTT.